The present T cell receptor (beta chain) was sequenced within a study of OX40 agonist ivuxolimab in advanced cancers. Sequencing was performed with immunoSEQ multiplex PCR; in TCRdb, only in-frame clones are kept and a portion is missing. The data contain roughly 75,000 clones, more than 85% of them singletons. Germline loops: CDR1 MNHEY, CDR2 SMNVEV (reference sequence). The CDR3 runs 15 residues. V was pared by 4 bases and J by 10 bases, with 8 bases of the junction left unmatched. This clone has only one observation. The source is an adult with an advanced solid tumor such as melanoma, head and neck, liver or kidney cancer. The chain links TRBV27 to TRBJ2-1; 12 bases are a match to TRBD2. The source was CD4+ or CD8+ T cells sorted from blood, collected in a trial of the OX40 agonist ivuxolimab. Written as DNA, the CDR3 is TGTGCCAGCAGTTCGACTAGCGGGGGCTTTGGGGAGCAGTTCTTC. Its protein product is CASSSTSGGFGEQFF.